This T cell receptor (beta chain) was sequenced during a study of T cells in localized non-small cell lung cancer. Study-wide results and limits: One tumor region alone was sequenced, and heterogeneity therefore remains possible. Of the tissues analyzed, uninvolved adjacent lung showed maximal T cell clonality, greater than tumor. Paired adjacent lung recovered a median approximately 57 of the top 100 tumor clones. Overall survival was longer when the density of T cells in the blood was higher.

Per the germline V gene, CDR1 is SNHLY and CDR2 is FYNNEI. The ends lost 0 bases at V and 5 bases at J; junction bases unmatched: 8. The CDR3 sequence is 16 residues long. Concerning this clone: Its specificity is unknown.

The data were produced by immunoSEQ multiplex PCR, yet TCRdb's version contains in-frame clones alone and is incomplete. This repertoire shows roughly 33,000 clones, 88% found once; its top ten account for under 5%. The sample in question was peripheral blood, obtained before any cancer treatment. The sequence was obtained from a woman aged 35-75 years with stage I lung adenocarcinoma. This chain joins TRBV2 and TRBJ2-5; 8 bases align to TRBD1. CDR3 protein: CASSEAKGTGHETQYF. CDR3 sequence (DNA): TGTGCCAGCAGTGAAGCGAAGGGGACAGGTCACGAGACCCAGTACTTC.